These 14 T cell receptor beta chains came from one sample sequenced in a study of T-cell reconstitution after alpha-beta-depleted transplantation in children. TCRbeta library construction was performed incorporating unique molecular identifiers. Each CDR3 protein gets one entry after TCRdb re-called the PCR reads with MiXCR. The data contain hundreds of thousands of distinct CDR3 sequences, more than 10% of them singletons. The input for sequencing was PBMCs from the stem cell graft donor, taken from the stem cell graft. The receptors were sampled from a human donor who donated a stem cell graft to a child with acute lymphoblastic leukemia.

The table lists this clonotype with many counts. V usage is TRBV9 and J usage is TRBJ1-2, with D hard to call. The CDR3 covers 11 residues. The germline CDR1 and CDR2 sequences are SGDLS and YYNGEE. Trimming cost V 3 bases and J 7 bases, with 7 bases left between them. The chain's CDR3 is CASSAGSGYTF. The DNA for the CDR3 is TGTGCCAGCAGCGCGGGGAGTGGCTACACCTTC.

This clonotype was observed a few times. The chain is built from TRBV9 and TRBJ2-3; TRBD2 agrees at 12 bases. Germline CDR1 SGDLS, CDR2 YYNGEE. Unmatched junction bases numbered 7, after V lost 4 bases and J lost 4 bases. The CDR3 extends over 16 amino acids. The CDR3 coding sequence is TGTGCCAGCAGCACCTTGACTAGCGGGAGCTCAGATACGCAGTATTTT. Translation: CASSTLTSGSSDTQYF.

With regard to this clonotype: It may be a read error: a sequence one base away is much more abundant. This sequence joins TRBV10-3 and TRBJ1-1, with D tentatively TRBD1 (5 bases). CDR1 is ENHRY, CDR2 SYGVKD, per germline. The CDR3 is 14 residues long. The V end was cut by 4 bases, the J end by 2 bases, with 11 bases between. CDR3 protein: CAISVRTRNTEAFF. DNA of the CDR3: TGTGCCATCAGTGTGCGGACAAGAAACACTGAAGCTTTCTTT.

This clonotype turned up a few times. The V gene is TRBV20-1, the J gene TRBJ1-2; TRBD1 might be the D (5 bases). Germline CDR1 and CDR2: DFQATT and SNEGSKA (reference sequence). The length of the CDR3 is 14 residues. The ends were cut back, 3 bases at V and 6 bases at J, with 17 bases in the middle. The CDR3 protein is CSASGATGKDGYTF. CDR3 DNA: TGCAGTGCTAGTGGGGCAACTGGCAAGGATGGCTACACCTTC.

Only a few counts were recorded for this clonotype. The chain employs TRBV18 and TRBJ2-7, with unresolved D. V lost 3 bases and J 6 bases, leaving 12 bases between the germline ends. Germline V gene sequence: CDR1 KGHSH, CDR2 LQKENI. This CDR3 is 13 amino acids long. The CDR3 DNA reads as TGTGCCAGCTCACCGGTGGTTCTGAGCGAGCAGTACTTC. Translated, it gives CASSPVVLSEQYF.

In its sample, this clonotype was seen a few times. The chain carries TRBV6-1 and TRBJ1-2; D possibly corresponds to TRBD1 (5 bases). Germline V lookup: CDR1 MNHNS, CDR2 SASEGT. The CDR3 spans 11 residues. Trimming left V 10 bases short and J 6 bases short, with 12 bases between. Here the CDR3 reads CATGGANGYTF. In nucleotides, the CDR3 is TGTGCCACGGGTGGGGCGAATGGCTACACCTTC.

Many counts were recorded for this clonotype. V and J are TRBV5-1 and TRBJ2-7; a possible D gene is TRBD2 (7 bases). V shed 6 bases and J shed 0 bases, with 16 bases lying between them. This CDR3 region has 15 residues. Germline assignment: CDR1 SGHRS and CDR2 YFSETQ. The CDR3 sequence: CASTPRGGPSYEQYF. The DNA of the CDR3 is TGCGCCAGCACCCCCAGGGGAGGGCCCTCCTACGAGCAGTACTTC.

This clonotype was found a few times. The chain couples TRBV7-2 to TRBJ2-1; D is unresolved. V dropped 4 bases and J dropped 6 bases, with 7 bases sitting between them. This CDR3 contains 12 residues. Germline V gives CDR1 SGHTA, CDR2 FQGNSA. The CDR3 DNA is TGTGCCAGCAGCTCACGGTCCAATGAGCAGTTCTTC. Protein sequence: CASSSRSNEQFF. Using reference TRBV7-2 and TRBJ2-1 for the parts outside the CDR3, the full variable domain is GAGVSQSPSNKVTEKGKDVELRCDPISGHTALYWYRQSLGQGLEFLIYFQGNSAPDKSGLPSDRFSAERTGGSVSTLTIQRTQQEDSAVYLCASSSRSNEQFFGPGTRLTVL.

This clonotype was detected many times. The chain joins TRBV4-3 to TRBJ1-1; 7 bases agree with TRBD1. After removal of 0 bases from V and 5 bases from J, the junction contained 12 bases not matched to a gene. The CDR3 runs 17 residues. In germline, CDR1 is LGHNA, CDR2 YSLEER. In DNA, the CDR3 is TGCGCCAGCAGCCAAGATTTACGGAGGGGGCAGGGTACTGAAGCTTTCTTT. It is translated as CASSQDLRRGQGTEAFF.

This chain connects TRBV29-1 to TRBJ1-2; 8 nucleotides align to TRBD1. Germline CDR1 is SQVTM and CDR2 is ANQGSEA. J was trimmed by 8 bases and V by 6 bases; bases with no gene match: 5. The CDR3 length is 11 residues. CDR3 amino acids: CSVGDRKGYTF. The CDR3 nucleotides read TGCAGCGTGGGGGACAGGAAGGGCTACACCTTC.

This clonotype was seen ten or more times. This sequence joins TRBV4-2 and TRBJ2-7; the match to TRBD2 covers 15 bases. This CDR3 region has 16 residues. Trimming removed 4 bases from V and 4 bases from J; junction bases left unmatched: 5. Germline CDR1 and CDR2: LGHNA and YNFKEQ. CDR3 protein: CASSRAGTSGGYEQYF. The CDR3 DNA reads as TGTGCCAGCAGCCGGGCCGGGACTAGCGGGGGGTACGAGCAGTACTTC.

There are many counts of this clonotype. The chain joins TRBV19 to TRBJ2-7; D tentatively fits TRBD1 or TRBD2 (5 bases each). V was pared by 5 bases and J by 1 base, with 12 bases between. From germline, CDR1 is LNHDA and CDR2 SQIVND (reference sequence). The length of the CDR3 is 14 residues. DNA of the CDR3: TGTGCCAGTAGTCCCGGGACCACTTCCTACGAGCAGTACTTC. As protein: CASSPGTTSYEQYF.

This clonotype has ten or more counts. The chain has TRBV20-1 and TRBJ1-1, with 11 bases identical to TRBD1. V dropped 5 bases and J dropped 4; count of bases not matched to a gene: 9. The CDR3 contains 15 residues. Germline CDR1 and CDR2: DFQATT and SNEGSKA (reference sequence). In nucleotides, the CDR3 is TGCAGTGCTCAGGACAGGGGGCAGGGTGGCACTGAAGCTTTCTTT. Protein: CSAQDRGQGGTEAFF.

The chain couples TRBV4-2 to TRBJ2-5; tentatively, D is TRBD2 (5 bases). The germline CDR1 and CDR2 sequences are LGHNA and YNFKEQ. CDR3 length equals 16 residues. V was cut by 3 bases and J by 0 bases, with 14 bases left in between. The CDR3 bases are TGTGCCAGCAGCCACGTCCGCGGCGGGTACCAAGAGACCCAGTACTTC. This encodes CASSHVRGGYQETQYF.